The 9 T cell receptor beta chains below all came from one sample that was sequenced in a study of blood T cells in healthy people across ages. Primers used in a second PCR of roughly 6 to 11 cycles were a sample-barcoded 5' primer and a J-beta primer mix. TCRdb re-derived calls from the 5' RACE reads in MiXCR, one entry per CDR3 protein. The data contain about 730,000 distinct CDR3 sequences, roughly 44% of them singletons. The sample taken for sequencing was blood. The receptors shown here come from a woman aged 55-69 years in good health.

CDR3 in amino acids: CASSKEEDRSYNEQFF. CDR3 coding DNA: TGTGCCAGCAGCAAAGAGGAAGACAGATCCTACAATGAGCAGTTCTTC. The J gene is TRBJ2-1, the V gene TRBV21-1. TRBV21-1 has pseudogene status. The CDR3 is made up of 16 amino acids.

The chain has TRBV7-6 and TRBJ2-7; the D is unclear. The CDR3 is made up of 14 amino acids. Germline CDR1 reads SGHVS; CDR2 reads FNYEAQ. Trimming took 1 base from V and 3 from J, leaving 10 bases between them. The CDR3 DNA sequence: TGTGCCAGCAGCTTAGTCACAAAGGGCTACGAGCAGTACTTC. As protein: CASSLVTKGYEQYF.

This chain connects TRBV14 to TRBJ2-3; TRBD2 agrees at 10 bases. The CDR3 is 16 residues long. CDR1 SGHDN and CDR2 FVKESK come from the germline V gene. The V segment lost 5 bases and the J segment 3 bases; nucleotides outside the gene matches: 8. The CDR3 DNA is TGTGCCAGCAGCGTCCAGCGGGGGGGTAATACAGATACGCAGTATTTT. Its protein product is CASSVQRGGNTDTQYF.

The chain employs TRBV10-3 and TRBJ2-2; 10 bases fit TRBD1. This CDR3 is 17 amino acids long. CDR1 is ENHRY, CDR2 SYGVKD, per germline. The ends lost 2 bases at V and 5 bases at J; junction bases unmatched: 8. The chain's CDR3 is CAISEPPGQGRTGELFF. The CDR3 nucleotides are TGTGCCATCAGTGAGCCACCGGGACAGGGGAGAACCGGGGAGCTGTTTTTT.

A remark on this clonotype: At one end the junction does not follow the germline gene, possibly because of a read error. CDR3 loop: CASSFLGRNNEQFF. The CDR3 DNA is TGTGCTAGCAGCTTTCTGGGGAGAAACAATGAGCAGTTCTTC. The chain uses TRBV7-7 and TRBJ2-1; maybe TRBD2 (5 bases). Germline CDR1 and CDR2: SSHAT and FNYEAQ (reference sequence). This CDR3 comprises 14 residues.

In this sample, this clonotype turned up a few times. This chain joins TRBV7-9 and TRBJ1-4; D unclear. The germline V gene encodes CDR1 SEHNR and CDR2 FQNEAQ (reference sequence). V was trimmed by 4 bases and J by 8 bases, leaving 5 bases between them. The CDR3 runs to 11 residues. CDR3 DNA sequence: TGTGCCAGCAGCTCGTACGAAAAACTGTTTTTT. Translated, it gives CASSSYEKLFF.

This clonotype was counted a single time. The V and J genes are TRBV18 and TRBJ1-4; 11 positions agree with TRBD1. V lost 0 bases and J lost 8; bases outside the gene matches: 8. Looked up from germline, CDR1 is KGHSH and CDR2 is LQKENI. The CDR3 loop spans 17 amino acids. CDR3 coding DNA: TGTGCCAGCTCACCACCCGGACAGGGGGCGACTCGGGAAAAACTGTTTTTT. Translating it yields CASSPPGQGATREKLFF.

Comments on this clonotype: A read error may be the cause here, since a much bigger clone is one base away. The chain uses TRBV29-1 and TRBJ1-1; 8 nucleotides align to TRBD1. Losses at the gene ends were 7 bases for V and 9 bases for J; bases not matched to a gene: 10. The CDR3 is 12 residues long. Per the germline V gene, CDR1 is SQVTM and CDR2 is ANQGSEA. The CDR3 nucleotides read TGCAGCGCTCGCTGGCAGGGGGCCCAAGCTTTCTTT. It translates to CSARWQGAQAFF.

In DNA, the CDR3 is TGTGCCAGCAGTGAGTACAGGGATGGGCAGTACTTC. Encoded protein: CASSEYRDGQYF. This chain links TRBV6-1 with TRBJ2-4; possible D gene TRBD1, 6 bases. CDR3 size: 12 residues. The germline V and J ends were trimmed by 3 bases and 13 bases, with 13 bases remaining between them. The germline CDR1 and CDR2 sequences are MNHNS and SASEGT.